The rows below give T cell receptor beta chains drawn from one sample of a study of response to subunit inactivated influenza vaccine. TCRdb fed the RT-PCR reads into MiXCR, producing one record per CDR3 protein. This sample has 700,000 to 800,000 distinct CDR3 sequences; about a fifth occur once, and the top ten carry 11%. The starting material was PBMCs from blood, obtained more than 4 days after vaccination. The receptors shown here come from a middle-aged man who received an inactivated influenza vaccine. CDR3s include the opening cysteine and the closing phenylalanine or tryptophan. Fields, in order: V gene, J gene, CDR3 protein.

>TRBV29-1|TRBJ2-5
CSARTPRVETQYF
>TRBV29-1|TRBJ2-1
CSVDSLWVQFF
>TRBV12-3/TRBV12-4|TRBJ2-7
CASSLFRAAPYEQYF
>TRBV20-1|TRBJ2-5
CSARVSRAGPGQETQYF
>TRBV7-8|TRBJ2-1
CASSTGLGNNEQFF
>TRBV7-3|TRBJ2-2
CASSSTTNTGELFF
>TRBV2|TRBJ2-7
CASSEAARHNEQYF
>TRBV9|TRBJ2-1
CASSVSGPDRGDEQFF
>TRBV12-3/TRBV12-4|TRBJ2-3
CASSRTSGATDTQYF
>TRBV20-1|TRBJ2-1
CSARHGWTRSNEQFF
>TRBV29-1|TRBJ1-5
CSVSGTSNQPQHF
>TRBV28|TRBJ2-2
CASRERNTGELFF
>TRBV6-2/TRBV6-3|TRBJ2-7
CASTPGLAGELYEQYF
>TRBV5-5|TRBJ2-7
CASSLVWQGTYEQYF